This is a list of T cell receptor beta chains from one sample in a study of blood T cell repertoires in COVID-19. Produced via immunoSEQ multiplex PCR; TCRdb's table is partial and in-frame only. The repertoire includes fewer than 200,000 clones, 88% of them detected once, and roughly 5.5% sits in the top ten. Sample: peripheral blood. The receptors stem from a man aged 40-49 years with active or convalescent COVID-19. The CDR3 runs from the conserved cysteine through the conserved F or W. The order of the fields is V gene, J gene, clone size, D gene, CDR3 protein, CDR3 DNA. A D gene is named only where the DNA matches it firmly. Clone size is given for some rows only: seen once, a few or many times, or a class if the clone is expanded.

V: TRBV28
J: TRBJ2-1
size: .
D: TRBD2
CDR3: CASSQTSGSDEQFF
DNA: TGTGCCAGCAGTCAGACTAGCGGGAGTGATGAGCAGTTCTTC

V: TRBV28
J: TRBJ2-3
size: .
D: TRBD2
CDR3: CANLGAGGPTDTQYF
DNA: TGTGCCAACCTGGGAGCGGGAGGGCCTACAGATACGCAGTATTTT

V: TRBV19
J: TRBJ2-6
size: .
D: .
CDR3: CASSIMSIISGANVLTF
DNA: TGTGCCAGTAGTATAATGTCCATCATCTCTGGGGCCAACGTCCTGACTTTC

V: TRBV6-5
J: TRBJ2-7
size: .
D: .
CDR3: CATGNSGHYEQYF
DNA: TGTGCCACCGGAAATAGCGGACACTACGAGCAGTACTTC

V: TRBV18
J: TRBJ2-6
size: .
D: TRBD1
CDR3: CASSPTGQSSGANVLTF
DNA: TGTGCCAGCTCACCGACAGGGCAAAGCTCTGGGGCCAACGTCCTGACTTTC

V: TRBV15
J: TRBJ1-4
size: few
D: TRBD1
CDR3: CATSRGLRGQGSSAWSEKLFF
DNA: TGTGCCACCAGCAGAGGTCTTCGTGGACAGGGTTCTTCGGCGTGGTCTGAAAAACTGTTTTTT

V: TRBV4-1
J: TRBJ1-2
size: .
D: .
CDR3: CASSQGTEPNYGYTF
DNA: TGCGCCAGCAGCCAAGGGACAGAACCTAACTATGGCTACACCTTC

V: TRBV18
J: TRBJ1-6
size: once
D: .
CDR3: CASSPRQGNSPLHF
DNA: TGTGCCAGCTCACCTCGGCAGGGGAATTCACCCCTCCACTTT

V: TRBV2
J: TRBJ1-2
size: .
D: .
CDR3: CASSANGQGPNYGYTF
DNA: TGTGCCAGCAGCGCGAATGGACAAGGACCTAACTATGGCTACACCTTC

V: TRBV12-3/TRBV12-4
J: TRBJ2-7
size: .
D: .
CDR3: CASSFFFGSEQYF
DNA: TGTGCCAGCAGTTTTTTTTTCGGTAGCGAGCAGTACTTC

V: TRBV19
J: TRBJ1-1
size: once
D: .
CDR3: CATKRQAQMNTEAFF
DNA: TGTGCCACTAAAAGACAGGCCCAAATGAACACTGAAGCTTTCTTT